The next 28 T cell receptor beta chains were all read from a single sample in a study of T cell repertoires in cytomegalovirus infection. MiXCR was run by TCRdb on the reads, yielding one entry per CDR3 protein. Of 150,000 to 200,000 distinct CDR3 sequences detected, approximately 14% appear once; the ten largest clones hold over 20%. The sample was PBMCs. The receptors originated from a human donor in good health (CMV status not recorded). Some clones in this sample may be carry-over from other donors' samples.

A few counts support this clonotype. The CDR3 DNA reads TGCAGTGCTAGAGATCGCAGGGTCAGAGGGAACACTGAAGCTTTCTTT. It encodes CSARDRRVRGNTEAFF. The chain has TRBV20-1 and TRBJ1-1; possibly TRBD1 for D (5 bases). CDR1 is DFQATT and CDR2 is SNEGSKA in the germline V gene (reference sequence). Trimming shortened V by 0 bases and J by 1 base, and 15 bases separated the two germline ends. The CDR3 is 16 amino acids.

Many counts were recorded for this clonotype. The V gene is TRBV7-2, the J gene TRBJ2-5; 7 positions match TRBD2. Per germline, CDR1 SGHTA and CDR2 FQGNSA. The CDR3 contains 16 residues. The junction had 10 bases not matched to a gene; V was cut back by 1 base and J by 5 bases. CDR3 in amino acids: CASSLVPAGRTETQYF. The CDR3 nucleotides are TGTGCCAGCAGCTTAGTCCCAGCGGGACGCACCGAGACCCAGTACTTC.

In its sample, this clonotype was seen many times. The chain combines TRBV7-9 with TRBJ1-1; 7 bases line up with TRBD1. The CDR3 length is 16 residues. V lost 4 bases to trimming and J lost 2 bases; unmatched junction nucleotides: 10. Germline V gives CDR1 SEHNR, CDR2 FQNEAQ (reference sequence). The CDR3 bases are TGTGCCAGCAGCTCCCAGACAGGGTTCGGAAACACTGAAGCTTTCTTT. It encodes CASSSQTGFGNTEAFF. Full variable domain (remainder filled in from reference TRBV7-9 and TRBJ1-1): DTGVSQNPRHKITKRGQNVTFRCDPISEHNRLYWYRQTLGQGPEFLTYFQNEAQLEKSRLLSDRFSAERPKGSFSTLEIQRTEQGDSAMYLCASSSQTGFGNTEAFFGQGTRLTVV.

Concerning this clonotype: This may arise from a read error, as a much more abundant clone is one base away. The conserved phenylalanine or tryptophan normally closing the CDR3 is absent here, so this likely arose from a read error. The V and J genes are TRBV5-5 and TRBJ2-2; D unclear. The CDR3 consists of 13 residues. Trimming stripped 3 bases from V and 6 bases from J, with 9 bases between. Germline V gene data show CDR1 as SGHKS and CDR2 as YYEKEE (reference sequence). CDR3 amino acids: CASSSDRSGELFL. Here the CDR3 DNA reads TGTGCCAGCAGCTCGGATCGATCCGGGGAGCTGTTTTTA.

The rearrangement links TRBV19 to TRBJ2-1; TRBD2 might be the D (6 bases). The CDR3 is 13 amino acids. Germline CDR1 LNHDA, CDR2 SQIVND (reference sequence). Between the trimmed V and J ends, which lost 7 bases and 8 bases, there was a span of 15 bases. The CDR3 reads CASIGGMRDEQFF. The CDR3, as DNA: TGTGCCAGTATTGGCGGGATGAGGGATGAGCAGTTCTTC.

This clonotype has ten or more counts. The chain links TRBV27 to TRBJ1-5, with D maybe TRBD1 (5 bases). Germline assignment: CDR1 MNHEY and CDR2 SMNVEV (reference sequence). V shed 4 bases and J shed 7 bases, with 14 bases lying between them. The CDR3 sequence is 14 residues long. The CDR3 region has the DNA TGTGCCAGCAGTTCAACGCCGTCAGGGCAGCCCCAGCATTTT. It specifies CASSSTPSGQPQHF.

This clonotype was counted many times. The CDR3 here is CASSLEGFGDTQYF. For the CDR3, the DNA is TGTGCCAGCAGCTTAGAAGGGTTCGGCGATACGCAGTATTTT. The rearrangement joins TRBV7-2 to TRBJ2-3, with D hard to call. Trimming took off 1 base at V and 6 bases at J, with 11 bases between the two ends. The CDR3 consists of 14 residues. Germline assignment: CDR1 SGHTA and CDR2 FQGNSA.

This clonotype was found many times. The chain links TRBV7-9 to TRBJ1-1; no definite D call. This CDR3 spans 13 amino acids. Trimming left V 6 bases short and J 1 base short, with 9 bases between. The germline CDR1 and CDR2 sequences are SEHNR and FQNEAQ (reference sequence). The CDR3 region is CASRSTANTEAFF. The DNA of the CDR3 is TGTGCCAGCAGGTCCACGGCGAACACTGAAGCTTTCTTT.

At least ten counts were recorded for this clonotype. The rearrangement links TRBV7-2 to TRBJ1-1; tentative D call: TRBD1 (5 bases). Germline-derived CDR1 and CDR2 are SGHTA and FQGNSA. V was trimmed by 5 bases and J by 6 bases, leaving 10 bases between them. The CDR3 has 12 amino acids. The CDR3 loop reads CASSEWGAEAFF. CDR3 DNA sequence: TGTGCCAGCAGCGAATGGGGCGCTGAAGCTTTCTTT.

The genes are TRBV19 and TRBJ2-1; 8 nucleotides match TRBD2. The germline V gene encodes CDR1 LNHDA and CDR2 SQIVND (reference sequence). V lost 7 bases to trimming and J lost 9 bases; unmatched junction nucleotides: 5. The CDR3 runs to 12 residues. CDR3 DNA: TGTGCCAGTAAAGTCCGGGGGGGTGAGCAGTTCTTC. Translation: CASKVRGGEQFF.

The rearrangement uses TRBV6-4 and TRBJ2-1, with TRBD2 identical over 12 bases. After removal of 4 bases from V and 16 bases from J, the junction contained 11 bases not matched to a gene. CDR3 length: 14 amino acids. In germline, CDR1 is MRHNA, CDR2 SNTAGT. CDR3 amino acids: CASSATGTSGPRFF. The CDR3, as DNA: TGTGCCAGCAGTGCCACTGGGACTAGCGGGCCCCGTTTCTTC.

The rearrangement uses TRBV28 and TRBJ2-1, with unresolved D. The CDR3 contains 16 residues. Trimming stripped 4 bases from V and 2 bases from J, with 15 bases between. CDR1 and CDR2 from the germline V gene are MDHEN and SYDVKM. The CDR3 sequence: CASSSAIRPAYNEQFF. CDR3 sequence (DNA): TGTGCCAGCAGTTCGGCTATCCGGCCAGCCTACAATGAGCAGTTCTTC.

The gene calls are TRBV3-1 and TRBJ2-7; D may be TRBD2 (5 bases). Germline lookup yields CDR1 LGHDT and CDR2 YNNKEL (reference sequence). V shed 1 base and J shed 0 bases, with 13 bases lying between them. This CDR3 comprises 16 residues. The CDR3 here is CASSQGLAFNSYEQYF. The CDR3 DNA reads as TGTGCCAGCAGCCAAGGCCTAGCCTTTAACTCCTACGAGCAGTACTTC.

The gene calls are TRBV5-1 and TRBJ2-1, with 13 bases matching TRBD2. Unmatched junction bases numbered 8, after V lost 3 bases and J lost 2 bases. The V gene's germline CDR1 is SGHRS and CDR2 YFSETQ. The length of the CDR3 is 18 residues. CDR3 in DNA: TGCGCCAGCAGCTACGGACTAGCGGGAGTAGTCACCTACAATGAGCAGTTCTTC. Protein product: CASSYGLAGVVTYNEQFF.

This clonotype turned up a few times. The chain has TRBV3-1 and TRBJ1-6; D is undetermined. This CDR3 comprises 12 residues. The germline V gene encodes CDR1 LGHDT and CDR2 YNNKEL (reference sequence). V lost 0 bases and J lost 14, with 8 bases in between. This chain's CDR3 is CASSQEGTTLHF. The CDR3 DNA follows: TGTGCCAGCAGCCAAGAAGGAACCACCCTCCACTTT.

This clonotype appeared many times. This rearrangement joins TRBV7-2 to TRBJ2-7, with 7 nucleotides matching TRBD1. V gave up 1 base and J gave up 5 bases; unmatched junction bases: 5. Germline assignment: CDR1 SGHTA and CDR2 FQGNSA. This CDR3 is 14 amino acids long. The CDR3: CASSLGQGLDEQYF. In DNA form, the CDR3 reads TGTGCCAGCAGCTTAGGACAGGGTTTGGACGAGCAGTACTTC.

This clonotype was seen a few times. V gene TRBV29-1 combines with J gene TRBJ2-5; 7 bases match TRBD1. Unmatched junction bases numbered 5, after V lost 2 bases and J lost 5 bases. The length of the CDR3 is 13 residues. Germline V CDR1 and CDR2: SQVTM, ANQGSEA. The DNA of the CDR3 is TGCAGCGTTGAATCGGGCAGGGGGGAGACCCAGTACTTC. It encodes CSVESGRGETQYF.

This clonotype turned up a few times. CDR3 bases: TGTGCCAGCAGCTTAGGGTCCCCAAATGAGCAGTTCTTC. It codes for CASSLGSPNEQFF. V and J are TRBV7-3 and TRBJ2-1; D unclear. There are 13 residues in the CDR3. Germline V CDR1 and CDR2: SGHTA, FQGTGA. V shed 2 bases and J shed 7 bases, with 9 bases lying between them.

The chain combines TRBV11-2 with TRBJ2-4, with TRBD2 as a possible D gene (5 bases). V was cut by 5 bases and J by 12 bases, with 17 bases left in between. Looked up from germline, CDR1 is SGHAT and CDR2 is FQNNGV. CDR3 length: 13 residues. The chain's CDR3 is CASSPGSEPGQYF. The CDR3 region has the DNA TGTGCCAGCAGCCCTGGGAGCGAACCGGGTCAGTACTTC.

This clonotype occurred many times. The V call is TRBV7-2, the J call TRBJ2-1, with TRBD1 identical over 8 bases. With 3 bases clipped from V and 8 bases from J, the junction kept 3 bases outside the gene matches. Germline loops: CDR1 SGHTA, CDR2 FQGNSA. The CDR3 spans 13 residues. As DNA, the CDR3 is TGTGCCAGCAGCTTCAGGGGGCGGGATGAGCAGTTCTTC. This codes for CASSFRGRDEQFF.

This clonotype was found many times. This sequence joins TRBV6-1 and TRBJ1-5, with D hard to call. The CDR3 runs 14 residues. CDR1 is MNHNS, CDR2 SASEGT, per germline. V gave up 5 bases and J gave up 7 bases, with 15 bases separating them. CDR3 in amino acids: CASSLEGYQQPQHF. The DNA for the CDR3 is TGTGCCAGCAGTCTCGAGGGTTATCAACAGCCCCAGCATTTT.

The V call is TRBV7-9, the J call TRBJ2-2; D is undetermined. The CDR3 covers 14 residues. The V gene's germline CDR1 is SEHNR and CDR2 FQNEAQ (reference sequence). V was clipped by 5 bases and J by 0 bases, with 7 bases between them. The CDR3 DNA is TGTGCCAGCAGCCGAAACGCGAACACCGGGGAGCTGTTTTTT. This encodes CASSRNANTGELFF.

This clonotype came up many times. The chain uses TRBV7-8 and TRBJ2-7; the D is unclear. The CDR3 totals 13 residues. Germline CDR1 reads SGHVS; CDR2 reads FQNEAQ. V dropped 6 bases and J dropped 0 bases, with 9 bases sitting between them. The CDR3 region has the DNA TGTGCCAGCAGTGTTTCGGGCTCCTACGAGCAGTACTTC. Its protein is CASSVSGSYEQYF.

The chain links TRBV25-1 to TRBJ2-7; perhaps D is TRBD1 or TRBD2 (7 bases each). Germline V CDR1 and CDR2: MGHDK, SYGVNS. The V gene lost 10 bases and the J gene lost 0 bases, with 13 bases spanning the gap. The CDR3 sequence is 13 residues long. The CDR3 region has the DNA TGTGCCACCGGGGGGACAGCCTCCTACGAGCAGTACTTC. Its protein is CATGGTASYEQYF.

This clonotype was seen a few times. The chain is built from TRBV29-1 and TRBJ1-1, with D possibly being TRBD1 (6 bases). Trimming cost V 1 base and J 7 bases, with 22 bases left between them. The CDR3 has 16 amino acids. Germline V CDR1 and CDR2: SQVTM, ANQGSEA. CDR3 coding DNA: TGCAGCGTTGAAGGGTACAGGGTAGGGGGGAGCGGTGAAGCTTTCTTT. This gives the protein CSVEGYRVGGSGEAFF.

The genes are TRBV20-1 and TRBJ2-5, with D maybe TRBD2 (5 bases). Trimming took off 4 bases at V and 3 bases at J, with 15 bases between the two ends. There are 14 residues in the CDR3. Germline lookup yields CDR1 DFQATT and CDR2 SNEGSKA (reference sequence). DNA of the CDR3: TGCAGTGCTACTCGGACTTTGGGAGAAGAGACCCAGTACTTC. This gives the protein CSATRTLGEETQYF.

CDR3 loop: CASSPLGAGSYNSPLHF. The CDR3 DNA reads TGTGCCAGCAGCCCCCTGGGGGCGGGCTCCTATAATTCACCCCTCCACTTT. V gene TRBV14 combines with J gene TRBJ1-6; possibly TRBD1 for D (6 bases). Germline V gene sequence: CDR1 SGHDN, CDR2 FVKESK. V was pared by 4 bases and J by 0 bases, with 13 bases between. The CDR3 is made up of 17 amino acids.

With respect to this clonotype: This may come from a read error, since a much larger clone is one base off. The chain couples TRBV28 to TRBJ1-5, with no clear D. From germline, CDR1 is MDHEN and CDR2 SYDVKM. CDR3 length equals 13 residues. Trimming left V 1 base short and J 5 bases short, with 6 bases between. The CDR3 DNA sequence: TGTGCCAGCAGTTTATTGCCAGATCAGCCCCAGCATTTT. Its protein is CASSLLPDQPQHF.